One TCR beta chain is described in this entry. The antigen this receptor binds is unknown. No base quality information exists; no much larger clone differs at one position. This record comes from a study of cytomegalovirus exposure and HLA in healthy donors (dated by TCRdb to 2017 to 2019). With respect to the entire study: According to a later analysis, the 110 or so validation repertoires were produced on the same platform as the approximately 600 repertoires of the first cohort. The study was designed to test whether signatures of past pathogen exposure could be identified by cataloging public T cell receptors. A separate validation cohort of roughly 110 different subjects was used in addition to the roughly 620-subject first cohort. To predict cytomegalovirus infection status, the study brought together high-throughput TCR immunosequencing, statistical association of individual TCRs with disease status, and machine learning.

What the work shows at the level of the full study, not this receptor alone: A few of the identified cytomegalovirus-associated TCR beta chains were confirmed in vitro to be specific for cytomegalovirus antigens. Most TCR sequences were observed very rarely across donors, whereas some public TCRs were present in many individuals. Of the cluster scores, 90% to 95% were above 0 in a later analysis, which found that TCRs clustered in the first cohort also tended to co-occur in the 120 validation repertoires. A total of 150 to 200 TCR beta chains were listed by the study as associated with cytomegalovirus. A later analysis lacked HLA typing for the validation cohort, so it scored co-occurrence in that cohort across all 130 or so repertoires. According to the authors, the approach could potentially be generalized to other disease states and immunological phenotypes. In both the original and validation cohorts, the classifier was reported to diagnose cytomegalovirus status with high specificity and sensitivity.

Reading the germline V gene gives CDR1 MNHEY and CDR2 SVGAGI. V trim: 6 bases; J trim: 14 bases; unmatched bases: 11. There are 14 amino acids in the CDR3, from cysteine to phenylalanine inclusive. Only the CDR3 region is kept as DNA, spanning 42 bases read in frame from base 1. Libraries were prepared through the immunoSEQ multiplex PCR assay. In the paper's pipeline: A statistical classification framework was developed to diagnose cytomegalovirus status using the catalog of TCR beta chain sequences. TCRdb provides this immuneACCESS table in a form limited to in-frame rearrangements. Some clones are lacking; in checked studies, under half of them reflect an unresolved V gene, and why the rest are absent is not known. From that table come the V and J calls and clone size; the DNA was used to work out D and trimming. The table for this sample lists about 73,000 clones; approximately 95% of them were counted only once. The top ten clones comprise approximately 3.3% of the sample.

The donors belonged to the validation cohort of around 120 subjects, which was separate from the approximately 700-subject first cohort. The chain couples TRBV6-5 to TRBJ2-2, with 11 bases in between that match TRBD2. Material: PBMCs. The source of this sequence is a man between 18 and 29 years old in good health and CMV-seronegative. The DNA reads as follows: TGTGCCAGCAGGCCTAGCGGGGGGCGCCAATTTCTGTTTTTT. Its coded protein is CASRPSGGRQFLFF.